Below, one TCR beta chain is given with its context. The data are from a study of shared clonotypes between healthy human individuals. Germline lookup yields CDR1 SQVTM and CDR2 ANQGSEA. The CDR3 consists of 11 residues. Trimming took off 7 bases at V and 2 bases at J, with 8 bases between the two ends. The method was immunoSEQ multiplex PCR; TCRdb's version includes in-frame clones alone and lacks a portion of them. The sample lists more than 2 million clones; approximately 95% were seen once. V is TRBV29-1 and J is TRBJ2-5; possible D gene TRBD2, 6 bases. This clonotype was sampled from a man between 18 and 35 years old in good health. Sequenced input: naive CD4+ T cells sorted from blood. Subset specified: CD45RA+ positively selected. The CDR3 here is CSAGGQETQYF. The DNA for the CDR3 is TGCAGCGCCGGGGGACAAGAGACCCAGTACTTC.